The table lists the clone carrying this T cell receptor (beta chain) with a few counts. The antigen is undetermined. PCR primers comprised 60 Vbeta and 13 Jbeta primers. Method: immunoSEQ multiplex PCR; TCRdb's copy keeps in-frame clones and lacks some. Here the sample spans 150,000 to 200,000 clones, about 86% being singletons. The entry originates in a study of cytomegalovirus exposure and HLA in healthy donors. Study outcomes and limitations: Because they were indistinguishable, some V segments, including TRBV6-2 and TRBV6-3, were excluded. Segments of the TCR beta V type were, in most cases, productive about 90% or about 30% of the time in an earlier analysis.

V shed 7 bases, J shed 0 bases, and the junction held 3 bases outside the gene matches. CDR3 length equals 13 residues. Sequenced input: PBMCs. This TCR was sampled from a woman between 18 and 29 years old in good health and CMV-seropositive. V gene TRBV23-1 combines with J gene TRBJ2-7, with 7 positions matching TRBD1. TRBV23-1 is an open reading frame, and its role is uncertain. In nucleotides, the CDR3 is TGCGCCAGCACGAGGGACAGCTCCTACGAGCAGTACTTC. It is translated as CASTRDSSYEQYF.